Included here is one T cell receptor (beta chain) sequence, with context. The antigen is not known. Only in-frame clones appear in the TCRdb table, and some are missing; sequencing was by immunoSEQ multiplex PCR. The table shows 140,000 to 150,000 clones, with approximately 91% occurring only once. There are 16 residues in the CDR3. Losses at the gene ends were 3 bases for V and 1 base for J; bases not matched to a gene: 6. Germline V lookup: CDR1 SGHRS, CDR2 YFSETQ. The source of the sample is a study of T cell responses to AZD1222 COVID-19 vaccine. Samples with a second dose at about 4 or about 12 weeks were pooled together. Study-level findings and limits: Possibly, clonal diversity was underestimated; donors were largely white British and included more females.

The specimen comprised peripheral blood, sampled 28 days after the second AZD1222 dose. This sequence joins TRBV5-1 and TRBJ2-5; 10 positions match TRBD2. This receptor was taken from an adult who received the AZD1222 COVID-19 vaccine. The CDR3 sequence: CASSWRLAGGQETQYF. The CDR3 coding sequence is TGCGCCAGCAGCTGGAGACTAGCGGGCGGCCAAGAGACCCAGTACTTC.